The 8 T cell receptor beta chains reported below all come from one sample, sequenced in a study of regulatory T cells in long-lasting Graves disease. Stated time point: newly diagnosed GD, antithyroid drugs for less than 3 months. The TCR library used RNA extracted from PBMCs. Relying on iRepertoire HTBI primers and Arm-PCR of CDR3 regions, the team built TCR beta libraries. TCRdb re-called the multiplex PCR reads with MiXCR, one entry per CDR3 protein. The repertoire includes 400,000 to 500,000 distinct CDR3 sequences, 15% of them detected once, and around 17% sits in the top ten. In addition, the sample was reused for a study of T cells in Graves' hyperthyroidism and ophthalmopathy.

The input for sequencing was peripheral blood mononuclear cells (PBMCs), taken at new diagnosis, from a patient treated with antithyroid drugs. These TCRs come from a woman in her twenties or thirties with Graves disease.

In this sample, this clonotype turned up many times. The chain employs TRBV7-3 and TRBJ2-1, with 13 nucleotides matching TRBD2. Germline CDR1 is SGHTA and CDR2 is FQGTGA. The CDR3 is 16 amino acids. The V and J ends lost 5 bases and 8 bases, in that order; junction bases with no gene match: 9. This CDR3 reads CASSPSSTSGRDEQFF. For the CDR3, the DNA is TGTGCCAGCAGCCCTAGTAGTACTAGCGGGAGGGATGAGCAGTTCTTC.

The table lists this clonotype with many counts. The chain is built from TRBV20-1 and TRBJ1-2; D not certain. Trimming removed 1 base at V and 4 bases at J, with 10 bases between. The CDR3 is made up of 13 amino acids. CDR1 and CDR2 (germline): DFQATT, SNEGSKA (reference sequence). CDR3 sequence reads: CSARGVSLYGYTF. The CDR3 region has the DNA TGCAGTGCTAGAGGGGTCAGTCTCTATGGCTACACCTTC.

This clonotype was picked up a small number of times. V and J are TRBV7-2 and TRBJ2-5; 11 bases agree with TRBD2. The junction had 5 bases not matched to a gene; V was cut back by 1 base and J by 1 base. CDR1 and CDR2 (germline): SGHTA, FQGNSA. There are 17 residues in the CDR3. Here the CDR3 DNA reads TGTGCCAGCAGCTTAGAGCTAGCGGGAGGACCCCAAGAGACCCAGTACTTC. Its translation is CASSLELAGGPQETQYF.

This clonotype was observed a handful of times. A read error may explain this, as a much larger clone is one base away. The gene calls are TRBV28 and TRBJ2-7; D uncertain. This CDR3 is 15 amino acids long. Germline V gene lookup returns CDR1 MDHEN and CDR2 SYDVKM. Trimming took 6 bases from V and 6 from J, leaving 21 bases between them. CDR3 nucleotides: TGTGCCAGCAGCAAACGACAAGACGCGAAATGCGAGCAGTACTTC. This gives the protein CASSKRQDAKCEQYF.

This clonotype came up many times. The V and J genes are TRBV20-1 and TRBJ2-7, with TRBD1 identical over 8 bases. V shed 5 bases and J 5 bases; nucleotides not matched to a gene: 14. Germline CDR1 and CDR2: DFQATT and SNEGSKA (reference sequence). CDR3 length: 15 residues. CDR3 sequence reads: CSADFPGQVSHEQYF. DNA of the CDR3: TGCAGTGCTGACTTCCCGGGACAGGTATCCCACGAGCAGTACTTC.

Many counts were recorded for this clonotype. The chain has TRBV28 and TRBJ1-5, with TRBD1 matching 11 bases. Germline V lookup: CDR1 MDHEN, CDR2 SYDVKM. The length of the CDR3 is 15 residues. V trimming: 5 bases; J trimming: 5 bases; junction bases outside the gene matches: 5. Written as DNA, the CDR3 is TGTGCCAGCAGTCCTGGGACAGGGGGATATCAGCCCCAGCATTTT. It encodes CASSPGTGGYQPQHF.

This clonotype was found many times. The CDR3 spells CSARDLQGEPYEQYF. CDR3 in DNA: TGCAGTGCTAGAGATCTACAGGGAGAACCCTACGAGCAGTACTTC. The V call is TRBV20-1, the J call TRBJ2-7, with D perhaps TRBD1 (6 bases). The germline gives CDR1 DFQATT, CDR2 SNEGSKA (reference sequence). This CDR3 region has 15 residues. V was trimmed by 0 bases and J by 2 bases, leaving 14 bases between them.

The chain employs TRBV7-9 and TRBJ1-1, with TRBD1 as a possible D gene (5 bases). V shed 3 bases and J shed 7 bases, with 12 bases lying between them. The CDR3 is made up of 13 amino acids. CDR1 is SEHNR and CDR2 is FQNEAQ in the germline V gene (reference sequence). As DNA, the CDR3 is TGTGCCAGCAGCTTTGCAGGGTGGAATGAAGCTTTCTTT. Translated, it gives CASSFAGWNEAFF. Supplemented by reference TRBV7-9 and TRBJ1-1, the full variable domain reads DTGVSQNPRHKITKRGQNVTFRCDPISEHNRLYWYRQTLGQGPEFLTYFQNEAQLEKSRLLSDRFSAERPKGSFSTLEIQRTEQGDSAMYLCASSFAGWNEAFFGQGTRLTVV.